This TCR beta chain was captured in a study of early T cells in non-severe SARS-CoV-2 infection. As for the study in general: Sequencing input comprised bulk RNA from unsorted whole blood; chain pairing was not available.

One entry per CDR3 protein, called by TCRdb with MiXCR from the 5' RACE reads. The repertoire holds about 69,000 distinct CDR3 sequences, 3.5% to 6% seen once, with 3% to 4% in the top ten. The clonotype was recovered from an adult who was a healthcare worker with PCR-confirmed SARS-CoV-2 infection or an uninfected control (not recorded which). The donor label of this sample is uncertain. This material consisted of whole blood, taken at baseline.

CDR3 region: CASSYAPAQGDREIGAFF. CDR3 bases: TGTGCCAGCAGTTACGCGCCGGCACAAGGGGACAGGGAAATTGGAGCTTTCTTT. This chain links TRBV6-5 with TRBJ1-1, with 9 bases identical to TRBD1. The CDR3 runs 18 residues. Losses at the gene ends were 2 bases for V and 10 bases for J; bases not matched to a gene: 20. Germline V gives CDR1 MNHEY, CDR2 SVGAGI.